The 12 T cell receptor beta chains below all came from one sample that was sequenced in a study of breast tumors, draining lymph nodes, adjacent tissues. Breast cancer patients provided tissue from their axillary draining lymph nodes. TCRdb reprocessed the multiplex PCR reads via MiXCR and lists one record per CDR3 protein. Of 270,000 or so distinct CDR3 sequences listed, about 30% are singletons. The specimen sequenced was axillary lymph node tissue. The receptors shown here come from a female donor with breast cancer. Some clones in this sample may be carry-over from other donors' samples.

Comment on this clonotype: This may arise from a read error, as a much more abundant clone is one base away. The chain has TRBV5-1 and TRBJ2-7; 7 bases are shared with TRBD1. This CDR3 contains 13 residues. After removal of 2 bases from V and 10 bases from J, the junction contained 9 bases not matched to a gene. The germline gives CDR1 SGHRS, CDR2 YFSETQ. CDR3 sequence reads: CASSFDRAFDQYF. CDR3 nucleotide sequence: TGCGCCAGCAGCTTCGACAGGGCGTTCGACCAGTACTTC.

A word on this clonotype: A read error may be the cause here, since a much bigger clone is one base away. CDR3: CASSPPQGEIVNGQFF. DNA of the CDR3: TGTGCCAGCAGCCCACCACAGGGGGAGATAGTCAATGGGCAGTTCTTC. This chain links TRBV7-9 with TRBJ2-1; the match to TRBD1 covers 8 bases. In germline, CDR1 is SEHNR, CDR2 FQNEAQ (reference sequence). This CDR3 has 16 amino acids.

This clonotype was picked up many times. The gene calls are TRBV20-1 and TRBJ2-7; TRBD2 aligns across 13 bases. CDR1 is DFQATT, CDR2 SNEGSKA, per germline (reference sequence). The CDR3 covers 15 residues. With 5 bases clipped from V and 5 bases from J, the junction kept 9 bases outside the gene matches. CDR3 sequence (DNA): TGCAGTGCTTCCTCCGGGACTAGCGGGATCAACGAGCAGTACTTC. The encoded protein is CSASSGTSGINEQYF.

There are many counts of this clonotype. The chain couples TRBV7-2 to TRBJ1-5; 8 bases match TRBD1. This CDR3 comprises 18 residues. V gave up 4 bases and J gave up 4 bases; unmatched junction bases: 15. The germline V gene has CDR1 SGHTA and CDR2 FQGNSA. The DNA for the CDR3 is TGTGCCAGCAGCTCAGAGGGGGGGGCAGGGGGCCGGAATCAGCCCCAGCATTTT. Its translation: CASSSEGGAGGRNQPQHF.

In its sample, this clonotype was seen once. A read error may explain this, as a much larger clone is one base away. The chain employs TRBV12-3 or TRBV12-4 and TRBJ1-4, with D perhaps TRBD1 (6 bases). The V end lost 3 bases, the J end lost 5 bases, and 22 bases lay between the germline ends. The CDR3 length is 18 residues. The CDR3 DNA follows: TGTGCCAGCAGTTTCGGGGGGCGCAGTAGTCGGGGCAATGAAAAACTGTTTTTT. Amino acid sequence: CASSFGGRSSRGNEKLFF.

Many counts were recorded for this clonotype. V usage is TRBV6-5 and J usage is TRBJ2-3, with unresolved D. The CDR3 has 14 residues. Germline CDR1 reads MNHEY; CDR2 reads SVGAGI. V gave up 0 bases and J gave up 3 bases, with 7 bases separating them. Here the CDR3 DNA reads TGTGCCAGCAGTTACTCTGTAGGGACAGATACGCAGTATTTT. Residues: CASSYSVGTDTQYF.

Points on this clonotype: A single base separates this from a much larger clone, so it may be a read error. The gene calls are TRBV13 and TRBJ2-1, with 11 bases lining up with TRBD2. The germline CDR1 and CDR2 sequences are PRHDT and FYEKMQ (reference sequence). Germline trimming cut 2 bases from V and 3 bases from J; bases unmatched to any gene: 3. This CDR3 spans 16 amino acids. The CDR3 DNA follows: TGTGCCAGCAGCTTACCCACTAGCGGGAGCTACAATGAGCAGTTCTTC. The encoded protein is CASSLPTSGSYNEQFF.

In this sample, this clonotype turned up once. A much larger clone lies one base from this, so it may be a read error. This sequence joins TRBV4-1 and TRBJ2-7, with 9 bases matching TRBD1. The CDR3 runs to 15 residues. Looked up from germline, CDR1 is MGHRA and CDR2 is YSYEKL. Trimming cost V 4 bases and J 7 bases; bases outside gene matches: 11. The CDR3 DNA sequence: TGCGCCAGCAGCCCAGACCCACAGGGGGCTGGGGAGCAGTACTTC. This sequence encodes CASSPDPQGAGEQYF.

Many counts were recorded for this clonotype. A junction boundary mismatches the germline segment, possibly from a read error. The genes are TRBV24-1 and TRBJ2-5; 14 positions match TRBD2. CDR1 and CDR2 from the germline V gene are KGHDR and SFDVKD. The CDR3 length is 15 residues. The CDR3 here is CTKKGLAGEAETQYF. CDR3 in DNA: TGCACAAAGAAGGGACTAGCGGGAGAGGCAGAGACCCAGTACTTC.

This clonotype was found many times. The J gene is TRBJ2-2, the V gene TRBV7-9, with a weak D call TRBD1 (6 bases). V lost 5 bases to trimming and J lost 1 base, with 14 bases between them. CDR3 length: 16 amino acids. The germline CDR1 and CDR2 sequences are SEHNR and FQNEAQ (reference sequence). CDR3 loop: CASSVGGNWNTGELFF. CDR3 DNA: TGTGCCAGCAGCGTAGGGGGAAATTGGAACACCGGGGAGCTGTTTTTT.

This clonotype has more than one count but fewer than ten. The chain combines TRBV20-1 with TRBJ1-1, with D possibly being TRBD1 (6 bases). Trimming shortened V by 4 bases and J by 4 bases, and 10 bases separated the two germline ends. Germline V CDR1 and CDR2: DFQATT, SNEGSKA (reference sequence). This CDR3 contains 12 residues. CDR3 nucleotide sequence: TGCAGTGCTAAGGGGGAGGGCACTGAAGCTTTCTTT. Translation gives CSAKGEGTEAFF.

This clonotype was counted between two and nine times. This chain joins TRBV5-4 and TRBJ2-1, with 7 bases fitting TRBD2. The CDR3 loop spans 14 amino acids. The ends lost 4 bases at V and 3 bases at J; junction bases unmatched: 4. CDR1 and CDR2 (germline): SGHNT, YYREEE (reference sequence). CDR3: CASSNRDYYNEQFF. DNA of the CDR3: TGTGCCAGCAGCAACCGGGACTACTACAATGAGCAGTTCTTC.